This is a list of T cell receptor beta chains from one sample in a study of T cell responses to AZD1222 COVID-19 vaccine. Assay: immunoSEQ multiplex PCR; the TCRdb copy retains only in-frame clones and omits some. The sample lists 150,000 to 180,000 clones; 90% were seen once. Sequenced material: peripheral blood, taken on day 0 of AZD1222 vaccination. Receptors originate from an adult in good health. Both conserved end residues are part of each CDR3. The D gene is left open where the match is weak. The size entry is marked missing in some rows and otherwise reads once, few, many or a size class.

size,length,J,V,D,CDR3,DNA
-,16,TRBJ2-5,TRBV3-1/TRBV3-2,TRBD2,CASSQDLSGGQETQYF,TGTGCCAGCAGCCAAGATCTGTCGGGAGGGCAAGAGACCCAGTACTTC
-,15,TRBJ2-7,TRBV5-4,-,CASSLPGRGAYEQYF,TGTGCCAGCAGCCTTCCCGGACGGGGAGCCTACGAGCAGTACTTC
once,18,TRBJ2-1,TRBV9,TRBD2,CASSVGGFSGDSYNEQFF,TGTGCCAGCAGCGTAGGGGGTTTTAGCGGGGACTCCTACAATGAGCAGTTCTTC
-,12,TRBJ2-5,TRBV12-3/TRBV12-4,-,CASSFSIETQYF,TGTGCCAGCAGTTTTTCAATAGAGACCCAGTACTTC
-,14,TRBJ1-1,TRBV5-1,-,CASSRAVGNTEAFF,TGCGCCAGCAGCAGAGCGGTCGGGAACACTGAAGCTTTCTTT
-,12,TRBJ1-5,TRBV28,-,CASFTGGQPQHF,TGTGCCAGCTTCACCGGGGGTCAGCCCCAGCATTTT
-,18,TRBJ1-1,TRBV5-6,TRBD1,CASIFGQGLTSMNTEAFF,TGTGCCAGCATTTTTGGACAGGGACTAACTTCTATGAACACTGAAGCTTTCTTT
-,14,TRBJ1-5,TRBV3-1/TRBV3-2,-,CASSQDLVFQPQHF,TGTGCCAGCAGCCAAGATTTGGTTTTCCAGCCCCAGCATTTT
few,15,TRBJ2-5,TRBV7-9,-,CASSLATGGRETQYF,TGTGCCAGCAGCTTAGCGACGGGGGGCCGAGAGACCCAGTACTTC
once,12,TRBJ1-1,TRBV19,-,CASSKPTLEAFF,TGTGCCAGTAGTAAACCGACACTTGAAGCTTTCTTT
-,12,TRBJ2-1,TRBV6-2/TRBV6-3,-,CASSRDLGEQFF,TGTGCCAGCAGTCGAGACCTTGGTGAGCAGTTCTTC
-,13,TRBJ1-2,TRBV30,TRBD1,CAWRLQGAYGYTF,TGTGCCTGGAGGTTACAGGGGGCCTATGGCTACACCTTC
few,17,TRBJ2-1,TRBV10-3,TRBD2,CAISEPTLAGDYNEQFF,TGTGCCATCAGTGAGCCTACGCTAGCGGGGGACTACAATGAGCAGTTCTTC
-,13,TRBJ2-5,TRBV5-1,-,CASSLGGGETQYF,TGCGCCAGCAGCTTGGGGGGCGGGGAGACCCAGTACTTC
once,15,TRBJ1-5,TRBV28,-,CASSLELGSGQPQHF,TGTGCCAGCAGTTTGGAGCTGGGATCCGGTCAGCCCCAGCATTTT
-,15,TRBJ2-7,TRBV30,TRBD2,CAWSQVLAGAYEQYF,TGTGCCTGGAGTCAAGTCCTAGCGGGAGCCTACGAGCAGTACTTC
-,12,TRBJ2-7,TRBV12-3/TRBV12-4,-,CASSLRGWEQYF,TGTGCCAGCAGTTTAAGGGGTTGGGAGCAGTACTTC
-,14,TRBJ1-6,TRBV10-3,-,CATRQPHYNSPLHF,TGTGCCACACGACAGCCTCACTATAATTCACCCCTCCACTTT
-,16,TRBJ1-3,TRBV4-1,TRBD1,CASSQEGRGSGNTIYF,TGCGCCAGCAGCCAAGAGGGCAGGGGGAGTGGAAACACCATATATTTT
-,11,TRBJ2-1,TRBV20-1,-,CSARVAAEQFF,TGCAGTGCTAGAGTGGCGGCAGAGCAGTTCTTC
-,15,TRBJ1-1,TRBV18,-,CASSPRPDRNTEAFF,TGTGCCAGCTCACCCCGACCCGACAGGAACACTGAAGCTTTCTTT
-,16,TRBJ1-4,TRBV7-9,TRBD1,CASSLERTGGREKLFF,TGTGCCAGCAGCTTAGAGAGAACAGGGGGTCGTGAAAAACTGTTTTTT
-,14,TRBJ1-6,TRBV18,-,CASSGGGDNSPLHF,TGTGCCAGCTCAGGAGGGGGGGATAATTCACCCCTCCACTTT
-,15,TRBJ2-3,TRBV10-3,TRBD1,CAISLNRGQVDTQYF,TGTGCCATCAGCCTCAACAGGGGGCAGGTAGATACGCAGTATTTT
-,15,TRBJ1-5,TRBV15,-,CATSRFSGRPQPQHF,TGTGCCACCAGCAGATTCTCAGGACGGCCTCAGCCCCAGCATTTT
-,14,TRBJ1-4,TRBV11-2,-,CASSLSGRNEKLFF,TGTGCCAGCAGCTTATCAGGTCGTAATGAAAAACTGTTTTTT
-,12,TRBJ1-1,TRBV9,-,CASGGRGTEAFF,TGTGCCAGCGGGGGCCGGGGCACTGAAGCTTTCTTT
once,13,TRBJ1-2,TRBV5-1,-,CASSTGPNYGYTF,TGCGCCAGCAGCACAGGGCCGAACTATGGCTACACCTTC
-,13,TRBJ1-2,TRBV19,-,CASSMGENYGYTF,TGTGCCAGTAGTATGGGGGAAAACTATGGCTACACCTTC
-,13,TRBJ2-7,TRBV18,TRBD2,CASSPAGGHEQYF,TGTGCCAGCTCACCAGCGGGGGGGCACGAGCAGTACTTC
once,15,TRBJ2-3,TRBV3-1/TRBV3-2,-,CASSQLTFPTDTQYF,TGTGCCAGCAGCCAACTTACCTTCCCCACAGATACGCAGTATTTT
-,16,TRBJ1-3,TRBV9,-,CASSVEEGLSGNTIYF,TGTGCCAGCAGCGTAGAAGAAGGGCTCTCTGGAAACACCATATATTTT
-,14,TRBJ2-3,TRBV7-3,-,CASSPGTARDTQYF,TGTGCCAGCAGCCCCGGCACTGCTAGAGATACGCAGTATTTT
few,14,TRBJ1-4,TRBV5-8,TRBD1,CASSQGQGIEKLFF,TGTGCCAGCAGCCAGGGACAGGGGATTGAAAAACTGTTTTTT
-,13,TRBJ1-1,TRBV6-5,-,CASSYSVVAEAFF,TGTGCCAGCAGTTACTCCGTGGTCGCTGAAGCTTTCTTT
-,12,TRBJ2-3,TRBV3-1/TRBV3-2,-,CASRRDTDTQYF,TGTGCCAGCAGACGTGACACAGATACGCAGTATTTT
-,15,TRBJ1-5,TRBV7-9,-,CASSSSTGNNQPQHF,TGTGCCAGCAGCTCTTCAACAGGGAACAATCAGCCCCAGCATTTT
-,16,TRBJ1-6,TRBV9,-,CASSAESGVDNSPLHF,TGTGCCAGCAGCGCAGAATCGGGAGTGGATAATTCACCCCTCCACTTT
once,12,TRBJ1-2,TRBV29-1,-,CSVEAARKGYTF,TGCAGCGTTGAAGCAGCCAGAAAGGGCTACACCTTC
once,15,TRBJ2-1,TRBV3-1/TRBV3-2,TRBD2,CASSPKAGAWGEQFF,TGTGCCAGCAGCCCGAAAGCGGGAGCCTGGGGTGAGCAGTTCTTC
-,18,TRBJ2-1,TRBV20-1,-,CSASRDFVTGSSYNEQFF,TGCAGTGCTAGTCGTGACTTTGTCACGGGTAGCTCCTACAATGAGCAGTTCTTC
once,14,TRBJ1-2,TRBV28,TRBD1,CASSPQGGLRGYTF,TGTGCCAGCAGTCCCCAGGGGGGGCTGCGGGGCTACACCTTC
once,19,TRBJ2-1,TRBV23-1,TRBD2,CASSHPAGTSGRAPQEQFF,TGCGCCAGCAGTCACCCTGCCGGGACTAGCGGGAGGGCCCCCCAAGAGCAGTTCTTC
-,18,TRBJ2-3,TRBV7-9,TRBD2,CASSSGLAGTRRKDTQYF,TGTGCCAGCAGCTCCGGACTAGCGGGGACCAGACGGAAAGATACGCAGTATTTT
few,13,TRBJ1-1,TRBV4-1,-,CASSPLMNTEAFF,TGCGCCAGCAGCCCTCTAATGAACACTGAAGCTTTCTTT
-,14,TRBJ1-1,TRBV3-1/TRBV3-2,TRBD1,CASSLRDRVSGAFF,TGTGCCAGCAGCCTCCGGGACAGGGTCTCTGGTGCTTTCTTT
-,15,TRBJ1-2,TRBV6-2/TRBV6-3,TRBD1,CASSYSGDRNYGYTF,TGTGCCAGCAGTTACTCTGGGGACAGAAATTATGGCTACACCTTC
-,11,TRBJ2-5,TRBV2,-,CASSSGETQYF,TGTGCCAGCAGTAGTGGAGAGACCCAGTACTTC
-,16,TRBJ2-2,TRBV19,TRBD1,CASSPRQGDNTGELFF,TGTGCCAGTAGTCCCCGACAGGGGGATAATACCGGGGAGCTGTTTTTT
few,13,TRBJ2-7,TRBV27,TRBD1,CASRGDRHYEQYF,TGTGCCAGCAGGGGGGACAGGCATTACGAGCAGTACTTC
once,14,TRBJ2-5,TRBV5-1,-,CASSLTSSKETQYF,TGCGCCAGCAGCTTGACTAGCTCCAAAGAGACCCAGTACTTC
once,14,TRBJ2-4,TRBV29-1,TRBD2,CSVATPATSGIVYF,TGCAGCGTTGCGACTCCGGCTACTAGCGGGATCGTGTACTTC
-,11,TRBJ2-1,TRBV5-5,-,CASSLYNEQFF,TGTGCCAGCAGCTTATACAATGAGCAGTTCTTC
-,15,TRBJ1-5,TRBV15,-,CATSRDGQYNQPQHF,TGTGCCACCAGCAGAGATGGGCAGTACAATCAGCCCCAGCATTTT
-,15,TRBJ1-5,TRBV5-8,-,CASSLRSISNQPQHF,TGTGCCAGCAGCTTGAGGTCTATCAGCAATCAGCCCCAGCATTTT